This passage covers 14 T cell receptor beta chains from one sample sequenced in a study of T cell repertoires in aging, cancer and after chemotherapy. TRB rearrangements spanning V, D and J were amplified using mixed TRB-A/B primers. TCRdb reprocessed the multiplex PCR reads via MiXCR and lists one record per CDR3 protein. The table records some 2,100 distinct CDR3 sequences, 20% to 30% of them present only once. TCR beta rearrangements were amplified from peripheral blood genomic DNA. The sequenced material came from blood. All receptors derive from a human donor with a solid tumor.

This clonotype is classed as medium-sized. The chain is built from TRBV12-3 or TRBV12-4 and TRBJ1-1, with D perhaps matching TRBD1 (6 bases). V dropped 5 bases and J dropped 0 bases, with 10 bases sitting between them. The length of the CDR3 is 14 residues. This CDR3 reads CASSAGTLNTEAFF. The CDR3 nucleotides are TGTGCCAGCAGTGCCGGGACACTGAACACTGAAGCTTTCTTT.

Relative to its sample, this clonotype is medium-sized (0.01 to 0.1%). The chain combines TRBV6-2 or TRBV6-3 with TRBJ1-5, with a tentative D call TRBD1 (6 bases). The germline V gene has CDR1 MNHEY and CDR2 SVGEGT. Trimming took off 6 bases at V and 2 bases at J, with 14 bases between the two ends. This CDR3 region has 15 residues. This chain's CDR3 is CASRFEGGGNQPQHF. Here the CDR3 DNA reads TGTGCCAGCAGGTTCGAGGGGGGGGGCAATCAGCCCCAGCATTTT.

This clonotype is labeled as medium-sized. V is TRBV15 and J is TRBJ1-1; D uncertain. This CDR3 region has 15 residues. V shed 1 base and J shed 2 bases, with 11 bases lying between them. CDR1 and CDR2 (germline): LNHNV, YYDKDF (reference sequence). CDR3 DNA: TGTGCCACCAGCAGAGCGGGGAGTGTAAACACTGAAGCTTTCTTT. It codes for CATSRAGSVNTEAFF.

By its share, this clonotype is medium-sized. The rearrangement links TRBV18 to TRBJ1-1; weak D call: TRBD1 (5 bases). CDR3 size: 15 residues. Germline loops: CDR1 KGHSH, CDR2 LQKENI. The V and J ends lost 2 bases and 2 bases respectively, with 12 bases between them. The CDR3 here is CASSPTGTVNTEAFF. CDR3 sequence (DNA): TGTGCCAGCTCACCAACCGGGACGGTAAACACTGAAGCTTTCTTT.

The V and J genes are TRBV2 and TRBJ1-6; the D is unclear. Germline-derived CDR1 and CDR2 are SNHLY and FYNNEI. The V and J ends lost 6 bases and 2 bases respectively, with 14 bases between them. The CDR3 loop spans 16 amino acids. The CDR3 loop is CASSAESGTYNSPLHF. The CDR3 DNA sequence: TGTGCCAGCAGCGCGGAGTCTGGGACCTATAATTCACCCCTCCACTTT.

This clonotype is judged large (0.1 to 1%). This sequence joins TRBV19 and TRBJ2-7, with a possible D match to TRBD1 (6 bases). In germline, CDR1 is LNHDA, CDR2 SQIVND (reference sequence). Trimming cost V 5 bases and J 0 bases, with 14 bases left between them. This CDR3 is 15 amino acids long. CDR3 residues: CASSQRTDYSYEQYF. The CDR3 DNA sequence: TGTGCCAGTAGTCAACGGACAGACTACTCCTACGAGCAGTACTTC.

This clonotype ranks as large (0.1 to 1%). DNA for the CDR3: TGTGCCAGCAGCTTAGGCTACTACTCCTACGAGCAGTACTTC. Translation: CASSLGYYSYEQYF. The V gene is TRBV11-1, the J gene TRBJ2-7, with D uncertain. With 1 base removed from V and 0 bases from J, the gap between germline ends came to 7 bases. CDR3 size: 14 residues. In germline, CDR1 is SGHAT, CDR2 FQDESV (reference sequence).

This clonotype is large. The chain links TRBV12-3 or TRBV12-4 to TRBJ2-1, with D maybe TRBD2 (5 bases). Trimming cost V 6 bases and J 4 bases, with 10 bases left between them. The CDR3 totals 13 residues. For the CDR3, the DNA is TGTGCCAGCAGCCTTGGGGAGTACAATGAGCAGTTCTTC. Translated, it gives CASSLGEYNEQFF.

J is TRBJ2-2 and V is TRBV11-2; tentatively, D is TRBD1 (6 bases). Trimming shortened V by 3 bases and J by 0 bases, and 11 bases separated the two germline ends. The CDR3 length is 16 residues. The V gene's germline CDR1 is SGHAT and CDR2 FQNNGV. The CDR3 sequence is CASSFSTGSNTGELFF. The CDR3 region has the DNA TGTGCCAGCAGCTTTTCTACAGGGTCGAACACCGGGGAGCTGTTTTTT.

By sample share, this clonotype is medium-sized. The rearrangement uses TRBV6-1 and TRBJ2-7, with TRBD2 matching over 12 bases. The germline V gene has CDR1 MNHNS and CDR2 SASEGT. The J segment lost 5 bases and the V segment lost 7 bases, leaving 6 bases of the junction unmatched. The CDR3 is made up of 14 amino acids. The CDR3 coding sequence is TGTGCCAGCACCAGACTAGCGGGGGAGGACGAGCAGTACTTC. It encodes CASTRLAGEDEQYF.

This clonotype is judged large. The V and J genes are TRBV6-2 or TRBV6-3 and TRBJ2-2, with 8 bases identical to TRBD1. CDR1 MNHEY and CDR2 SVGEGT come from the germline V gene. Germline trimming cut 4 bases from V and 5 bases from J; bases unmatched to any gene: 6. The CDR3 extends over 15 amino acids. The CDR3 protein is CASSLTGVETGELFF. CDR3 nucleotides: TGTGCCAGCAGTTTGACAGGGGTGGAGACCGGGGAGCTGTTTTTT.

Comments on this clonotype: This could be a read error, since a much larger clone is one nucleotide away. V gene TRBV11-2 combines with J gene TRBJ2-3, with 7 bases aligning to TRBD1. The germline V gene encodes CDR1 SGHAT and CDR2 FQNNGV. This CDR3 has 18 amino acids. DNA for the CDR3: TGTGCCAGCAGCTTAGTCCGAGGGGGCAGGGGAGAGGTAGATACGGAGTATTTT. Its translation is CASSLVRGGRGEVDTEYF.

The table lists this clonotype with a few counts. The J gene is TRBJ1-5, the V gene TRBV24-1; 8 nucleotides agree with TRBD1. Germline lookup yields CDR1 KGHDR and CDR2 SFDVKD. The J segment lost 7 bases and the V segment lost 9 bases, leaving 7 bases of the junction unmatched. The CDR3 is made up of 13 amino acids. In nucleotides, the CDR3 is TGTGCCACCGGGACAGGAGGAGGCCAGCCCCAGCATTTT. Translated, it gives CATGTGGGQPQHF.

This clonotype is termed medium-sized (0.01 to 0.1%). The CDR3 loop reads CASSYSGHEQYF. Here the CDR3 DNA reads TGTGCCAGCAGTTACTCGGGCCACGAGCAGTACTTC. The V call is TRBV6-2 or TRBV6-3, the J call TRBJ2-7; D remains unclear. The CDR3 is 12 residues long. Trimming stripped 0 bases from V and 5 bases from J, with 5 bases between. The germline V gene has CDR1 MNHEY and CDR2 SVGEGT.